These 2 T cell receptor beta chains were sequenced from one sample in a study of human T cells and chemical hapten exposure. Time point defined: patch test 2, 6 weeks after DPC sensitization. The treatment is: therapeutic diphenylcyclopropenone sensitization with weekly scalp DPC. TCRdb independently ran MiXCR on the RACE reads; one entry per CDR3 protein. This table holds roughly 92,000 distinct CDR3 sequences, roughly 10% found once. Here the sequenced sample was whole blood, taken in connection with sensitization to the hapten diphenylcyclopropenone (DPC). The receptors stem from a woman aged 40 to 55 with alopecia areata. Some clones in this sample may be carry-over from other donors' samples.

The chain is built from TRBV28 and TRBJ2-1; 7 nucleotides match TRBD2. CDR1 is MDHEN and CDR2 is SYDVKM in the germline V gene. Germline trimming cut 4 bases from V and 8 bases from J; bases unmatched to any gene: 14. The CDR3 totals 16 residues. CDR3 protein: CASSSQLATEYDEQFF. The CDR3 nucleotides are TGTGCCAGCAGTTCCCAACTAGCGACAGAATACGATGAGCAGTTCTTC.

This sequence joins TRBV7-6 and TRBJ2-7, with D perhaps given as TRBD1 or TRBD2 (5 bases each). The CDR3 totals 14 residues. Germline V gives CDR1 SGHVS, CDR2 FNYEAQ. Trimming cost V 4 bases and J 9 bases, with 19 bases left between them. CDR3 sequence: CASSSRDGRDGQYF. The CDR3 DNA reads TGTGCCAGCAGCTCAAGGGACGGGCGAGATGGGCAGTACTTC. Full variable domain (remainder filled in from reference TRBV7-6 and TRBJ2-7): GAGVSQSPRYKVTKRGQDVALRCDPISGHVSLYWYRQALGQGPEFLTYFNYEAQQDKSGLPNDRFSAERPEGSISTLTIQRTEQRDSAMYRCASSSRDGRDGQYFGPGTRLTVT.